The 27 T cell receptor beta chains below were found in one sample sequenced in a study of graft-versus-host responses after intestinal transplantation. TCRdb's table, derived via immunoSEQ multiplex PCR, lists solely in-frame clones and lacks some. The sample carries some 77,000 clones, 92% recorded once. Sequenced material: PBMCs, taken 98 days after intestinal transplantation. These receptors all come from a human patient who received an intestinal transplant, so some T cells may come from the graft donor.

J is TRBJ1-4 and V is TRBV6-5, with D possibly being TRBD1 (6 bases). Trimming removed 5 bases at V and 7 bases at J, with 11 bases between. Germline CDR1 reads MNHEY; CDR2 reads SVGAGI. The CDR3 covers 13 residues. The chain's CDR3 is CASSEQGGEKLFF. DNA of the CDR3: TGTGCCAGCAGTGAACAGGGTGGTGAAAAACTGTTTTTT.

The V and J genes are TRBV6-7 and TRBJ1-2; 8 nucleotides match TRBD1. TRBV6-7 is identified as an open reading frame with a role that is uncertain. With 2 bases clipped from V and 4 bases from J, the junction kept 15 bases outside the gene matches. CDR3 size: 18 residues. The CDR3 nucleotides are TGTGCCAGCAGTTACACGGCCACCCCCGGGACAGGTTCCTATGGCTACACCTTC. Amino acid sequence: CASSYTATPGTGSYGYTF.

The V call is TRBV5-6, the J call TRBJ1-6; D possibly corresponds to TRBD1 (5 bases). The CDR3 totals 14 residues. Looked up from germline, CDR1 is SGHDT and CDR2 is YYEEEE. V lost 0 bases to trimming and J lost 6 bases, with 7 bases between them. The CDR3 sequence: CASSLEQVNSPLHF. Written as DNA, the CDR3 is TGTGCCAGCAGCTTGGAACAGGTTAATTCACCCCTCCACTTT. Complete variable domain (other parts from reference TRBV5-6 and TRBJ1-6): DAGVTQSPTHLIKTRGQQVTLRCSPKSGHDTVSWYQQALGQGPQFIFQYYEEEERQRGNFPDRFSGHQFPNYSSELNVNALLLGDSALYLCASSLEQVNSPLHFGNGTRLTVT.

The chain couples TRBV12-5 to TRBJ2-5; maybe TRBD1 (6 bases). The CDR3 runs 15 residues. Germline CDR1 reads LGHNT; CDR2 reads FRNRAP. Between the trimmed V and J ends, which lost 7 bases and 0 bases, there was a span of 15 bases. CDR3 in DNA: TGTGCTAGTGCCGATCATACAGGGTACCAAGAGACCCAGTACTTC. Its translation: CASADHTGYQETQYF.

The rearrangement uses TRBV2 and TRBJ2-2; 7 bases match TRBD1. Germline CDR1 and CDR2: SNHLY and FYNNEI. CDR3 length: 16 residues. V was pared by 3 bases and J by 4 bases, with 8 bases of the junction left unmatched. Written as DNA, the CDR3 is TGTGCCAGCAGTGATAGGGAGACAGGGAGCACCGGGGAGCTGTTTTTT. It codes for CASSDRETGSTGELFF.

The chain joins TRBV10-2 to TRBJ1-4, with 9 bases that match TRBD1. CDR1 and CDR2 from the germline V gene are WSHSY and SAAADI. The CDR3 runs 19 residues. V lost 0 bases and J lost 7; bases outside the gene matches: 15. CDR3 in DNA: TGCGCCAGCAGTGAGTCTGGGACAGGGCCTTTCCCGGGCGCTGAAAAACTGTTTTTT. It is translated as CASSESGTGPFPGAEKLFF.

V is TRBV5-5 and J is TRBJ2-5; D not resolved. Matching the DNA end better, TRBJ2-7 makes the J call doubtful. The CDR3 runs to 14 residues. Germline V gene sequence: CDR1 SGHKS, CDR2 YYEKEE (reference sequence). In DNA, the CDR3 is TGTGCCAGCAGCTTGGGACTGGCAAACGGCGAGCAGTACTTC. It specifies CASSLGLANGEQYF.

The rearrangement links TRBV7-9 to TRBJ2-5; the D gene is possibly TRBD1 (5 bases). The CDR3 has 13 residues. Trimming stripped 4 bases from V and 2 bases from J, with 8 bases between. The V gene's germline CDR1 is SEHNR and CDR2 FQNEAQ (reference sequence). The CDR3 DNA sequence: TGTGCCAGCAGCTCGACAGTTCAAGAGACCCAGTACTTC. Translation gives CASSSTVQETQYF.

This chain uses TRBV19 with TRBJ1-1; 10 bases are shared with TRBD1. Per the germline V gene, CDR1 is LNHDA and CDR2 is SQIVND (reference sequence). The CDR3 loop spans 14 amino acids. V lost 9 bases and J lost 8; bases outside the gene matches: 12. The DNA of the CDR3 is TGTGCCAGCATCCCGACAGGGGGCTCCGTCGAAGCTTTCTTT. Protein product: CASIPTGGSVEAFF. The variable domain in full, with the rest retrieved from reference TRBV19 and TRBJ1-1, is DGGITQSPKYLFRKEGQNVTLSCEQNLNHDAMYWYRQDPGQGLRLIYYSQIVNDFQKGDIAEGYSVSREKKESFPLTVTSAQKNPTAFYLCASIPTGGSVEAFFGQGTRLTVV.

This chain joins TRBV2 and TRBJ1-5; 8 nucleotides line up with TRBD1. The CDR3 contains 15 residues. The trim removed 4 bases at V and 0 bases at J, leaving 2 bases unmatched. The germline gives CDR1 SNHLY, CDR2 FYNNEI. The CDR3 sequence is CASSGQGYSNQPQHF. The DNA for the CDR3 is TGTGCCAGCAGTGGACAGGGGTATAGCAATCAGCCCCAGCATTTT. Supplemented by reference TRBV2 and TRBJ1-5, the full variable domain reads EPEVTQTPSHQVTQMGQEVILRCVPISNHLYFYWYRQILGQKVEFLVSFYNNEISEKSEIFDDQFSVERPDGSNFTLKIRSTKLEDSAMYFCASSGQGYSNQPQHFGDGTRLSIL.

CDR3 in amino acids: CASSYEATSVHEQYF. The CDR3 region has the DNA TGTGCCAGCAGTTACGAGGCGACTAGCGTTCACGAGCAGTACTTC. V is TRBV6-6 and J is TRBJ2-7; 8 bases match TRBD2. There are 15 residues in the CDR3. In germline, CDR1 is MNHNY, CDR2 SVGAGI (reference sequence). With V trimmed by 2 bases and J by 5 bases, 8 bases remained unmatched.

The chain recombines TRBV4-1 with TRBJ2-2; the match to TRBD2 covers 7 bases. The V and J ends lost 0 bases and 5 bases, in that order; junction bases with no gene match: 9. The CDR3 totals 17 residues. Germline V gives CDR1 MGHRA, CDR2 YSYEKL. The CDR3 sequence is CASSQDVAGVRTGELFF. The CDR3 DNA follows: TGCGCCAGCAGCCAAGATGTGGCGGGAGTACGAACCGGGGAGCTGTTTTTT.

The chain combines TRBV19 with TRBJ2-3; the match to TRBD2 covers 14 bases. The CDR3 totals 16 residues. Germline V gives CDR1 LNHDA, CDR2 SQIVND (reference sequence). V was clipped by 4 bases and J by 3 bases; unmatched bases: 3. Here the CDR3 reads CASSTRTSGRTDTQYF. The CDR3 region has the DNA TGTGCCAGTAGTACCCGGACTAGCGGGAGGACAGATACGCAGTATTTT.

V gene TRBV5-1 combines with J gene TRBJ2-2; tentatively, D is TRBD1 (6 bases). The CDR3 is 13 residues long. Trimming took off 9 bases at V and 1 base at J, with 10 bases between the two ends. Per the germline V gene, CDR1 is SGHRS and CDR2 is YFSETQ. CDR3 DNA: TGCGCCACCCAGGGACAGAACACCGGGGAGCTGTTTTTT. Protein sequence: CATQGQNTGELFF.

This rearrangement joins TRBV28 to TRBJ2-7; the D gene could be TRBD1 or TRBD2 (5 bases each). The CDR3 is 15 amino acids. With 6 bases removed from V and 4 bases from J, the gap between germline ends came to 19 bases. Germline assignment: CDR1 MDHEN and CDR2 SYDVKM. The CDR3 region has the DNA TGTGCCAGCAGCACAGCCGGGACCCGTGAGTACGAGCAGTACTTC. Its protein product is CASSTAGTREYEQYF. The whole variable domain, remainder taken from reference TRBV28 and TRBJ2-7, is DVKVTQSSRYLVKRTGEKVFLECVQDMDHENMFWYRQDPGLGLRLIYFSYDVKMKEKGDIPEGYSVSREKKERFSLILESASTNQTSMYLCASSTAGTREYEQYFGPGTRLTVT.

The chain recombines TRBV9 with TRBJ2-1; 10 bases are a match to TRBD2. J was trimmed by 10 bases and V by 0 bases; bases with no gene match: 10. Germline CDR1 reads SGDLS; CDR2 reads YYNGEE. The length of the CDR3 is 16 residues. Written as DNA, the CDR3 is TGTGCCAGCAGCGTAGATCAGCGGGGGGGCCTAAGGGAGCAGTTCTTC. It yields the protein CASSVDQRGGLREQFF.

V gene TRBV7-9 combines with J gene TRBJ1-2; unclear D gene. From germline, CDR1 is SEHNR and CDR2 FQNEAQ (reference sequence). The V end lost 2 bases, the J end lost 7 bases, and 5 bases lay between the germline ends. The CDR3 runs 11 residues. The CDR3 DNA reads TGTGCCAGCAGCTTACATTTTGGCTACACCTTC. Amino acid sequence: CASSLHFGYTF.

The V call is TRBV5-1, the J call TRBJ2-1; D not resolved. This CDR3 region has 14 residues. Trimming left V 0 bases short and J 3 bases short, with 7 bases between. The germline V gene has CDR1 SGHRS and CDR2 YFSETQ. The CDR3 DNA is TGCGCCAGCAGCTTGGACCTAGTCTACAATGAGCAGTTCTTC. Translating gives CASSLDLVYNEQFF.

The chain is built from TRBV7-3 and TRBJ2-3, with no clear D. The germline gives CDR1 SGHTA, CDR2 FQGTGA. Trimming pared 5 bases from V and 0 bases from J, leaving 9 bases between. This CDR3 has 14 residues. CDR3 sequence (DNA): TGTGCCAGCAGCCCGACCCCAAGCACAGATACGCAGTATTTT. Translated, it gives CASSPTPSTDTQYF.

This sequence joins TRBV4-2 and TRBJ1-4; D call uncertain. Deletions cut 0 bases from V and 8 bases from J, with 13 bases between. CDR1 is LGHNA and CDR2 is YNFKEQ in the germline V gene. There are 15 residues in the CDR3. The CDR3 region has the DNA TGTGCCAGCAGCCAAGAACAAAGCTTAGGCGAAAAACTGTTTTTT. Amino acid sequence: CASSQEQSLGEKLFF.

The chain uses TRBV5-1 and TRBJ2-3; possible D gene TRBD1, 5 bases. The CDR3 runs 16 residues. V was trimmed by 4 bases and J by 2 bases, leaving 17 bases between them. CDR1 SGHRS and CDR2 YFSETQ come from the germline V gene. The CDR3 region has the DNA TGCGCCAGCAGCCCCCGACAGAGCCTATACACAGATACGCAGTATTTT. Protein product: CASSPRQSLYTDTQYF.

CDR3 coding DNA: TGCAGTGCTAGAAGAGTTATCGAGCAGTACTTC. Amino acid sequence: CSARRVIEQYF. The genes are TRBV20-1 and TRBJ2-7; D gene unclear. The V gene lost 2 bases and the J gene lost 6 bases, with 8 bases spanning the gap. The germline CDR1 and CDR2 sequences are DFQATT and SNEGSKA (reference sequence). This CDR3 has 11 residues.

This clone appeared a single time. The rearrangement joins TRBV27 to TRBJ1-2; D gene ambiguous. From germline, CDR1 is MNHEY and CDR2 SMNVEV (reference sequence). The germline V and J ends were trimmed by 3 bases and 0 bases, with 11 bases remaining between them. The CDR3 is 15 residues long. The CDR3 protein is CASSFTHAPNYGYTF. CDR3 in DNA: TGTGCCAGCAGTTTTACCCACGCCCCTAACTATGGCTACACCTTC.

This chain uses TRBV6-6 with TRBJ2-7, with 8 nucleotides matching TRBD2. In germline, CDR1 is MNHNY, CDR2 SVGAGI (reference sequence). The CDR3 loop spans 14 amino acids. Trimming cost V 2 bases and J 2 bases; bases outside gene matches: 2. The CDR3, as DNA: TGTGCCAGCAGTTACGGGCGGGGGGCCTACGAGCAGTACTTC. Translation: CASSYGRGAYEQYF.

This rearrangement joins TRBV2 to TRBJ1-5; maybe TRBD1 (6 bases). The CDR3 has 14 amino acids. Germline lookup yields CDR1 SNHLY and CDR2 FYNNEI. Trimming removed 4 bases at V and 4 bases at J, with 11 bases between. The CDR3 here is CASSVGQGNQPQHF. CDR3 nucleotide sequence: TGTGCCAGCAGTGTCGGGCAGGGGAATCAGCCCCAGCATTTT.

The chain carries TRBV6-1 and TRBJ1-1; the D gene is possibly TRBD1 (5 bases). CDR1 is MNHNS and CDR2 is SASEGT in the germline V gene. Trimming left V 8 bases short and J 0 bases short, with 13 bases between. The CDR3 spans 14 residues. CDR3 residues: CASSWNRLNTEAFF. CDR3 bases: TGTGCCAGCTCGTGGAACAGGTTGAACACTGAAGCTTTCTTT.

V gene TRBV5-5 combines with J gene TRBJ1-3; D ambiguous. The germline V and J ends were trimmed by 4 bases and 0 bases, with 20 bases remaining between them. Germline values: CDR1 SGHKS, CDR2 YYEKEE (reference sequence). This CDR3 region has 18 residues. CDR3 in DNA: TGTGCCAGCAGCCACACGGACTGGACGCAGCACTCTGGAAACACCATATATTTT. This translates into CASSHTDWTQHSGNTIYF.